This TCR beta chain is drawn from a study of cytomegalovirus exposure and HLA in healthy donors. As for the study in general: A prior study identified 110 million or so unique TCR beta sequences from around 180 million T cells. Findings and limits, study-wide: Cytomegalovirus-associated TCR beta chains were listed, numbering 150 to 200. A highly shared variant cluster was judged a likely technical artifact.

Trimming stripped 7 bases from V and 3 bases from J, with 6 bases between. The CDR3 is 11 residues long. Germline lookup yields CDR1 SQVTM and CDR2 ANQGSEA. Details on this clone: The antigen is unknown.

Healthy bone marrow donors formed the donor group. The PCR employed 60 Vbeta primers together with 13 Jbeta primers. The protocol was immunoSEQ multiplex PCR, while the TCRdb copy is restricted to in-frame clones and leaves out a portion. The sample records around 190,000 clones, 81% being singletons. The TCR originated in a middle-aged man in good health and CMV-seropositive. What was sequenced was PBMCs. V gene TRBV29-1 combines with J gene TRBJ2-2; D is uncertain. CDR3 nucleotide sequence: TGCAGCGCTCAGGACACCGGGGAGCTGTTTTTT. It specifies CSAQDTGELFF.